Presented here are 13 T cell receptor beta chains from one specimen sequenced in a study of blood T cell repertoires in COVID-19. Repertoires were generated with immunoSEQ multiplex PCR, while TCRdb's copy carries only in-frame clones and drops some. The sample holds about 21,000 clones, roughly 83% seen once. Sequencing was done on a sample of peripheral blood. The origin of the receptors is an elderly man with active or convalescent COVID-19.

The chain combines TRBV11-2 with TRBJ1-2; tentatively, D is TRBD1 (6 bases). Germline V lookup: CDR1 SGHAT, CDR2 FQNNGV. The CDR3 covers 14 residues. Trimming cost V 0 bases and J 8 bases, with 13 bases left between them. Written as DNA, the CDR3 is TGTGCCAGCAGCTTAGACAACAGGGTTCACGGCTACACCTTC. It specifies CASSLDNRVHGYTF.

V and J are TRBV19 and TRBJ2-2; 10 bases map to TRBD1. From germline, CDR1 is LNHDA and CDR2 SQIVND (reference sequence). The CDR3 has 15 amino acids. V gave up 5 bases and J gave up 1 base; unmatched junction bases: 1. This CDR3 is CASSWTGGNTGELFF. In DNA form, the CDR3 reads TGTGCCAGTAGTTGGACAGGGGGGAACACCGGGGAGCTGTTTTTT.

The count of this clone is one. The V call is TRBV18, the J call TRBJ2-7, with D possibly TRBD1 on 6 matching bases. Germline V gene data show CDR1 as KGHSH and CDR2 as LQKENI. Trimming took off 3 bases at V and 1 base at J, with 7 bases between the two ends. The CDR3 spans 13 residues. CDR3 sequence reads: CASSPGQSYEQYF. DNA of the CDR3: TGTGCCAGCTCACCTGGACAGTCCTACGAGCAGTACTTC.

The chain carries TRBV3-1 (or the pseudogene TRBV3-2) and TRBJ2-3; 12 bases agree with TRBD2. CDR3 length equals 16 residues. CDR1 and CDR2 from the germline V gene are LGHDT and YNNKEL (reference sequence). Trimming cost V 4 bases and J 7 bases; bases outside gene matches: 9. CDR3 amino acids: CASSPRTSGVYNTQYF. As DNA, the CDR3 is TGTGCCAGCAGCCCTAGGACTAGCGGGGTTTATAATACGCAGTATTTT.

The rearrangement uses TRBV5-1 and TRBJ1-3; no definite D call. Germline V CDR1 and CDR2: SGHRS, YFSETQ. CDR3 length: 17 amino acids. V lost 1 base to trimming and J lost 0 bases, with 14 bases between them. The CDR3 reads CASSLYPTEDSGNTIYF. Written as DNA, the CDR3 is TGCGCCAGCAGCTTGTACCCCACCGAGGACTCTGGAAACACCATATATTTT.

V is TRBV7-5 and J is TRBJ1-5; the D segment call TRBD1 is taken from the table without a DNA check. TRBV7-5 is a known pseudogene. The CDR3 runs to 16 residues. The CDR3 protein is CARSGRDRGVVAPQHF. The CDR3 DNA sequence: TGTGCCAGAAGCGGACGGGACAGGGGGGTCGTGGCGCCCCAGCATTTT.

The CDR3 loop is CASIRTSFSTDTQYF. The CDR3 nucleotides are TGTGCCAGCATCCGGACTAGCTTTTCCACAGATACGCAGTATTTT. The chain employs TRBV27 and TRBJ2-3; 8 bases match TRBD2. This CDR3 region has 15 residues. Germline V gene data show CDR1 as MNHEY and CDR2 as SMNVEV (reference sequence). V trimming: 7 bases; J trimming: 2 bases; junction bases outside the gene matches: 8.

The rearrangement joins TRBV7-9 to TRBJ1-3; 9 bases map to TRBD1. The CDR3 sequence is 14 residues long. V shed 1 base and J 7 bases; nucleotides not matched to a gene: 2. Germline CDR1 and CDR2: SEHNR and FQNEAQ (reference sequence). CDR3 nucleotide sequence: TGTGCCAGCAGCTTAGGGGACAGGGTGAACACCATATATTTT. It yields the protein CASSLGDRVNTIYF.

The rearrangement joins TRBV10-3 to TRBJ1-3, with D unclear. The CDR3 sequence is 12 residues long. Germline CDR1 ENHRY, CDR2 SYGVKD. V lost 0 bases to trimming and J lost 8 bases, with 5 bases between them. CDR3 coding DNA: TGTGCCATCAGTGAGTCGCGGTACACCATATATTTT. Translating gives CAISESRYTIYF.

The chain carries TRBV7-9 and TRBJ2-1, with 11 bases identical to TRBD2. The V and J ends lost 4 bases and 9 bases, in that order; junction bases with no gene match: 8. The CDR3 runs 15 residues. Germline CDR1 and CDR2: SEHNR and FQNEAQ (reference sequence). CDR3 coding DNA: TGTGCCAGCAGCTGGTCCGGGACTAGCGGCATTGAGCAGTTCTTC. Amino acids: CASSWSGTSGIEQFF.

This clone appeared a few times. The J gene is TRBJ1-5, the V gene TRBV19, with unresolved D. From germline, CDR1 is LNHDA and CDR2 SQIVND (reference sequence). The CDR3 covers 14 residues. The V end lost 5 bases, the J end lost 2 bases, and 10 bases lay between the germline ends. The CDR3 nucleotides are TGTGCCAGTAGTGCCGACCGGGGCAATCAGCCCCAGCATTTT. It yields the protein CASSADRGNQPQHF.

This clone was seen only a few times. The CDR3 loop reads CASSISSDTQPQHF. The CDR3 bases are TGTGCCAGTAGTATTTCTTCCGACACTCAGCCCCAGCATTTT. The rearrangement joins TRBV19 to TRBJ1-5; D unresolved. Trimming cost V 3 bases and J 6 bases, with 12 bases left between them. The germline V gene encodes CDR1 LNHDA and CDR2 SQIVND (reference sequence). This CDR3 contains 14 residues.

The CDR3 DNA reads as TGTGCCAGCAGCCAAGGACAGGGGGCACTTAATGAAAAACTGTTTTTT. This sequence encodes CASSQGQGALNEKLFF. V gene TRBV28 combines with J gene TRBJ1-4; 11 bases match TRBD1. The ends lost 6 bases at V and 4 bases at J; junction bases unmatched: 7. Looked up from germline, CDR1 is MDHEN and CDR2 is SYDVKM. The CDR3 is 16 amino acids.